Listed below are T cell receptor beta chains from one sample, sequenced in a study of blood T cells in healthy people across ages. TCRdb used MiXCR to reprocess the 5' RACE reads, holding one entry per CDR3 protein. The sample carries about 2 million distinct CDR3 sequences, around half recorded once. The sample taken for sequencing was blood. These TCRs come from a woman between 40 and 55 years old in good health. CDR3s include the opening cysteine and the closing phenylalanine or tryptophan. Fields, in order: V gene, D gene, J gene, clone size, CDR3 protein, CDR3 DNA. D genes are given only for firm matches. For some rows the clone size is stated as once, few or many, or as a class when expanded; others skip it.

v_call: TRBV20-1; d_call: -; j_call: TRBJ2-5; clone_size: -; cdr3_aa: CSARTKPAAQYF; cdr3_nt: TGCAGTGCTAGAACTAAGCCTGCGGCCCAGTACTTC
v_call: TRBV15; d_call: -; j_call: TRBJ2-5; clone_size: -; cdr3_aa: CATSSYVVETQYF; cdr3_nt: TGTGCCACCAGCAGCTATGTGGTGGAGACCCAGTACTTC
v_call: TRBV4-3; d_call: TRBD1; j_call: TRBJ1-2; clone_size: few; cdr3_aa: CASSQYGTGSYGYTF; cdr3_nt: TGCGCCAGCAGCCAATACGGGACAGGGTCCTATGGCTACACCTTC
v_call: TRBV25-1; d_call: TRBD1; j_call: TRBJ1-2; clone_size: -; cdr3_aa: CASNRQGKSGYTF; cdr3_nt: TGTGCCAGCAATAGACAGGGGAAGAGTGGCTACACCTTC
v_call: TRBV6-5; d_call: -; j_call: TRBJ2-7; clone_size: -; cdr3_aa: CASRLVSSYNEQYF; cdr3_nt: TGTGCCAGTAGACTCGTAAGCTCCTACAATGAGCAGTACTTC
v_call: TRBV7-2; d_call: -; j_call: TRBJ2-7; clone_size: -; cdr3_aa: CASSRTDLSSYEQYF; cdr3_nt: TGTGCCAGCAGCCGAACGGATCTAAGCTCCTACGAGCAGTACTTC
v_call: TRBV5-1; d_call: TRBD2; j_call: TRBJ2-1; clone_size: many; cdr3_aa: CASSAGLAGGSAYNEQFF; cdr3_nt: TGCGCCAGCAGCGCGGGACTAGCGGGGGGGTCCGCCTACAATGAGCAGTTCTTC
v_call: TRBV7-9; d_call: TRBD2; j_call: TRBJ2-3; clone_size: few; cdr3_aa: CASSSKSGRGAFTDTQYF; cdr3_nt: TGTGCCAGCAGCTCAAAATCCGGGCGGGGGGCCTTCACAGATACGCAGTATTTT
v_call: TRBV3-1; d_call: -; j_call: TRBJ1-5; clone_size: once; cdr3_aa: CASSQSLGRNQPQHF; cdr3_nt: TGTGCCAGCAGCCAATCTTTAGGCCGAAATCAGCCCCAGCATTTT
v_call: TRBV20-1; d_call: TRBD1; j_call: TRBJ1-3; clone_size: -; cdr3_aa: CSARPAGGGGNTIYF; cdr3_nt: TGCAGTGCTAGGCCTGCAGGGGGCGGTGGAAACACCATATATTTT
v_call: TRBV20-1; d_call: -; j_call: TRBJ2-7; clone_size: few; cdr3_aa: CSAGHGTGLQHEQYF; cdr3_nt: TGCAGTGCGGGACATGGGACGGGTTTGCAACACGAGCAGTACTTC
v_call: TRBV3-1; d_call: -; j_call: TRBJ2-5; clone_size: -; cdr3_aa: CASSKTGPEETQYF; cdr3_nt: TGTGCCAGCAGCAAAACAGGGCCTGAAGAGACCCAGTACTTC
v_call: TRBV4-3; d_call: -; j_call: TRBJ2-5; clone_size: -; cdr3_aa: CASSQDPQPQETQYF; cdr3_nt: TGCGCCAGCAGCCAAGATCCGCAACCCCAAGAGACCCAGTACTTC
v_call: TRBV7-2; d_call: -; j_call: TRBJ1-5; clone_size: -; cdr3_aa: CASSQKGRNQPQHF; cdr3_nt: TGTGCCAGCAGTCAAAAGGGGCGCAATCAGCCCCAGCATTTT
v_call: TRBV7-2; d_call: -; j_call: TRBJ2-1; clone_size: -; cdr3_aa: CASSRPGTNEQFF; cdr3_nt: TGTGCCAGCAGTCGCCCGGGGACGAATGAGCAGTTCTTC
v_call: TRBV20-1; d_call: -; j_call: TRBJ2-1; clone_size: -; cdr3_aa: CSARDYRSPLNNEQFF; cdr3_nt: TGCAGTGCTAGAGATTATAGATCACCCCTTAACAATGAGCAGTTCTTC
v_call: TRBV7-9; d_call: -; j_call: TRBJ1-1; clone_size: -; cdr3_aa: CASSFRDKNTEAFF; cdr3_nt: TGTGCCAGCAGCTTCCGGGACAAGAACACTGAAGCTTTCTTT
v_call: TRBV10-1; d_call: TRBD1; j_call: TRBJ1-1; clone_size: -; cdr3_aa: CASSLTGGNSEAFF; cdr3_nt: TGCGCCAGCAGTTTGACAGGGGGCAATTCTGAAGCTTTCTTT
v_call: TRBV19; d_call: -; j_call: TRBJ2-3; clone_size: -; cdr3_aa: CASLGGVDTQYF; cdr3_nt: TGTGCCAGTCTAGGGGGGGTGGATACGCAGTATTTT
v_call: TRBV5-1; d_call: TRBD1; j_call: TRBJ2-5; clone_size: few; cdr3_aa: CASSVDRFIETQYF; cdr3_nt: TGCGCCAGCAGCGTGGACAGGTTCATTGAGACCCAGTACTTC
v_call: TRBV20-1; d_call: TRBD1; j_call: TRBJ2-3; clone_size: -; cdr3_aa: CSSHGQASTDTQYF; cdr3_nt: TGCAGTTCCCACGGACAGGCTAGCACAGATACGCAGTATTTT
v_call: TRBV13; d_call: -; j_call: TRBJ1-4; clone_size: -; cdr3_aa: CASGSAPRGEKLFF; cdr3_nt: TGTGCCAGCGGCTCTGCACCCCGGGGTGAAAAACTGTTTTTT
v_call: TRBV7-6; d_call: TRBD1; j_call: TRBJ2-4; clone_size: few; cdr3_aa: CASSLNLGQENIQYF; cdr3_nt: TGTGCCAGCAGCTTAAACCTGGGACAGGAAAACATTCAGTACTTC
v_call: TRBV7-9; d_call: -; j_call: TRBJ1-6; clone_size: -; cdr3_aa: CASSLGHQYNSPLHF; cdr3_nt: TGTGCCAGCAGCTTAGGACACCAATATAATTCACCCCTCCACTTT
v_call: TRBV29-1; d_call: TRBD1; j_call: TRBJ1-2; clone_size: once; cdr3_aa: CSVSGGAYGYTF; cdr3_nt: TGCAGCGTCTCAGGGGGCGCCTATGGCTACACCTTC
v_call: TRBV28; d_call: TRBD1; j_call: TRBJ2-1; clone_size: -; cdr3_aa: CASSSDRPSSYNEQFF; cdr3_nt: TGTGCCAGCAGTTCGGACAGGCCAAGCTCCTACAATGAGCAGTTCTTC
v_call: TRBV2; d_call: -; j_call: TRBJ2-4; clone_size: -; cdr3_aa: CASTGAGEEAKNIQYF; cdr3_nt: TGTGCCAGCACTGGCGCTGGGGAGGAGGCCAAAAACATTCAGTACTTC
v_call: TRBV20-1; d_call: -; j_call: TRBJ2-5; clone_size: -; cdr3_aa: CSAFGGEEETQYF; cdr3_nt: TGCAGTGCCTTCGGCGGTGAGGAAGAGACCCAGTACTTC
v_call: TRBV7-2; d_call: TRBD1; j_call: TRBJ2-5; clone_size: -; cdr3_aa: CASSLVGTGRKGGERETQYF; cdr3_nt: TGTGCCAGCAGCTTAGTGGGGACAGGGAGAAAGGGGGGAGAACGAGAGACCCAGTACTTC
v_call: TRBV10-2; d_call: -; j_call: TRBJ1-2; clone_size: -; cdr3_aa: CASSERTEEGYTF; cdr3_nt: TGCGCCAGCAGTGAGCGCACAGAGGAGGGCTACACCTTC
v_call: TRBV10-3; d_call: -; j_call: TRBJ1-2; clone_size: -; cdr3_aa: CAISDLGDNYGYTF; cdr3_nt: TGTGCCATCAGTGATTTAGGGGATAACTATGGCTACACCTTC
v_call: TRBV28; d_call: TRBD2; j_call: TRBJ2-3; clone_size: -; cdr3_aa: CASSSSGGGLSTDTQYF; cdr3_nt: TGTGCCAGCAGTTCTAGCGGGGGGGGTCTGAGCACAGATACGCAGTATTTT
v_call: TRBV2; d_call: TRBD2; j_call: TRBJ2-5; clone_size: -; cdr3_aa: CASRRGRGVAEQYF; cdr3_nt: TGTGCCAGCAGGCGCGGGCGGGGGGTAGCTGAGCAGTACTTC
v_call: TRBV6-5; d_call: -; j_call: TRBJ1-2; clone_size: -; cdr3_aa: CASSYNGAPPLYYGYTF; cdr3_nt: TGTGCCAGCAGTTACAACGGCGCGCCTCCCCTCTACTATGGCTACACCTTC
v_call: TRBV6-2/TRBV6-3; d_call: TRBD2; j_call: TRBJ2-1; clone_size: once; cdr3_aa: CASQLAGVREEQFF; cdr3_nt: TGTGCCAGCCAACTAGCGGGGGTGCGTGAGGAGCAGTTCTTC
v_call: TRBV9; d_call: TRBD1; j_call: TRBJ2-7; clone_size: few; cdr3_aa: CASSARTGGTYEQYF; cdr3_nt: TGTGCCAGCAGCGCCCGGACAGGGGGCACCTACGAGCAGTACTTC
v_call: TRBV5-1; d_call: TRBD1; j_call: TRBJ1-1; clone_size: -; cdr3_aa: CASSGQGVGNTEAFF; cdr3_nt: TGCGCCAGCAGCGGACAGGGAGTAGGGAACACTGAAGCTTTCTTT